Below, 4 T cell receptor beta chains from the same sample are listed, as sequenced in a study of T cells in women clearing cervical HPV infection. Measured with immunoSEQ multiplex PCR; TCRdb has only the in-frame clones, and not every one. This table holds roughly 47,000 clones. Sequencing used blood buffy coat. The receptors here all came from a woman aged 18-70 years with a cervical HPV16 infection that either progressed to CIN3+ or cleared (not recorded which).

As concerns this clone: The sequenced fragment ends 3 residues before the CDR3 boundary, so the rest is inferred from the germline J gene. The rearrangement joins TRBV2 to TRBJ2-7; possibly TRBD2 for D (6 bases). Germline CDR1 is SNHLY and CDR2 is FYNNEI. The CDR3 runs 15 residues. V lost 7 bases, J lost 2 bases, and 18 bases lay in between. CDR3 sequence reads: CASTPMASEAYEQYF. The DNA read from the CDR3 is TGTGCCAGCACTCCCATGGCTAGCGAGGCCTACGAG.

Comment on this clone: The read ends 3 residues shy of where the CDR3 ends; the end is completed using the germline J gene. The rearrangement links TRBV6-2 or TRBV6-3 to TRBJ1-5; D may be TRBD1 (5 bases). Germline CDR1 MNHEY, CDR2 SVGEGT. The CDR3 consists of 14 residues. V dropped 8 bases and J dropped 0 bases, with 11 bases sitting between them. The DNA read from the CDR3 is TGTGCCAGCTTAGACAGTTATAGCAATCAGCCC. The encoded protein is CASLDSYSNQP. The full CDR3 protein reads CASLDSYSNQPQHF.

About this clone: The CDR3 extends 3 residues past the end of the read, so its final part is completed from the germline J gene. The chain has TRBV2 and TRBJ2-2, with TRBD1 matching 8 bases. Germline trimming cut 4 bases from V and 5 bases from J; bases unmatched to any gene: 0. Germline V CDR1 and CDR2: SNHLY, FYNNEI. The CDR3 length is 13 residues. The CDR3 DNA, read in part, is TGTGCCAGCAGTGGACAGGGGACCGGGGAG. Encoded protein: CASSGQGTGE. The whole CDR3 protein reads CASSGQGTGELFF.

About this clone: The read ends 3 residues early relative to the CDR3; the germline J gene fills the gap. This chain uses TRBV4-1 with TRBJ1-3; 8 bases are shared with TRBD1. This CDR3 contains 18 residues. With V trimmed by 1 base and J by 3 bases, 11 bases remained unmatched. Germline CDR1 MGHRA, CDR2 YSYEKL. The CDR3 is CASSQVGRGRVVGNTIYF. The CDR3 DNA, read in part, is TGCGCCAGCAGCCAAGTCGGCAGGGGGCGAGTAGTTGGAAACACC.